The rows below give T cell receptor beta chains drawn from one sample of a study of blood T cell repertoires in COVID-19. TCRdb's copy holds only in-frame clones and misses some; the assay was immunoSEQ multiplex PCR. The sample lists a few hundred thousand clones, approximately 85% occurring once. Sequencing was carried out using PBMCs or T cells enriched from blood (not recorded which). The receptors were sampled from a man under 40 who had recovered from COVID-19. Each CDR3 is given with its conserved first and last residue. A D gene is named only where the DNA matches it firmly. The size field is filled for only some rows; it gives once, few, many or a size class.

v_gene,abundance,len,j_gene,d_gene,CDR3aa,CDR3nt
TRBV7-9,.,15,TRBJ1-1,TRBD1,CASSLGQGGNTEAFF,TGTGCCAGCAGCTTAGGACAGGGGGGGAACACTGAAGCTTTCTTT
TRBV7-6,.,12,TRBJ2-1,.,CASSLPRGSQFF,TGTGCCAGCAGCTTACCTCGAGGGTCCCAGTTCTTC
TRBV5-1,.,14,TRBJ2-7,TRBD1,CASRGTGGPYEQYF,TGCGCCAGCAGGGGGACAGGGGGCCCCTACGAGCAGTACTTC
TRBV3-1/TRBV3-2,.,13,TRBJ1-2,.,CASSQGGNYGYTF,TGTGCCAGCAGCCAAGGCGGTAACTATGGCTACACCTTC
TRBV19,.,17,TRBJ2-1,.,CASSIDLTGISYNEQFF,TGTGCCAGTAGTATAGATCTTACAGGAATCTCCTACAATGAGCAGTTCTTC
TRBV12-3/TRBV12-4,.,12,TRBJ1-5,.,CASGQTNQPQHF,TGTGCCAGCGGACAGACGAATCAGCCCCAGCATTTT
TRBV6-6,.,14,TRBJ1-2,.,CASSRDPGTLGYTF,TGTGCCAGCAGCCGTGACCCGGGAACATTGGGCTACACCTTC
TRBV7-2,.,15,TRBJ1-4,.,CASSEQTGPNEKLFF,TGTGCCAGCAGCGAGCAGACAGGCCCTAATGAAAAACTGTTTTTT
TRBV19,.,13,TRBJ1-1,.,CASSIVRGTEAFF,TGTGCCAGTAGTATAGTTAGGGGGACTGAAGCTTTCTTT
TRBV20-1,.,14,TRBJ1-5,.,CSASRGLTNQPQHF,TGCAGTGCTAGTAGAGGACTCACGAATCAGCCCCAGCATTTT
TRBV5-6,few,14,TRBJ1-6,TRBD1,CASGTGALNSPLHF,TGTGCCAGCGGGACAGGGGCTCTGAATTCACCCCTCCACTTT
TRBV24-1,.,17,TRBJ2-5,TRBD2,CATSESSGLAGGETQYF,TGTGCCACCAGTGAATCCTCGGGACTAGCGGGGGGAGAGACCCAGTACTTC
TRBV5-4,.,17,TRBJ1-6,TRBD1,CASSSTKDGTGDVPLHF,TGTGCCAGCAGCTCCACTAAGGATGGGACAGGGGATGTACCCCTCCACTTT
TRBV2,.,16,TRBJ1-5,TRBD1,CASSAKTGISNQPQHF,TGTGCCAGCAGTGCTAAGACAGGGATTAGCAATCAGCCCCAGCATTTT
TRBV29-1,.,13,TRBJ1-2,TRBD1,CSTAGQGSHGYTF,TGCAGCACCGCGGGACAGGGAAGTCATGGCTACACCTTC
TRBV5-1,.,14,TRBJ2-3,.,CASSWRTSTDTQYF,TGCGCCAGCAGCTGGAGAACTAGCACAGATACGCAGTATTTT
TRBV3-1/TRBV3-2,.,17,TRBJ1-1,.,CASSQDLGGPYNMEAFF,TGTGCCAGCAGCCAAGATTTGGGGGGTCCCTATAATATGGAAGCTTTCTTT
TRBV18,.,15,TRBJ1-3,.,CASSPKAGGGNTIYF,TGTGCCAGCTCACCAAAGGCGGGAGGTGGAAACACCATATATTTT
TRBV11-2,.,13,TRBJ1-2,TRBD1,CASSSTGIYGYTF,TGTGCCAGCAGCTCGACAGGGATCTATGGCTACACCTTC
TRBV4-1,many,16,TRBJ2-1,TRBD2,CASSQAGLVLYNEQFF,TGCGCCAGCAGCCAAGCGGGACTAGTATTGTACAATGAGCAGTTCTTC
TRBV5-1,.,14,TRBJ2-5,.,CASSLGRGQETQYF,TGCGCCAGCAGCTTGGGTCGGGGACAAGAGACCCAGTACTTC
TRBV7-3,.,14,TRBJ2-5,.,CASSPDGIGETQYF,TGTGCCAGCAGCCCGGACGGGATAGGGGAGACCCAGTACTTC
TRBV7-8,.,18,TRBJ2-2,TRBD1,CASSFILSTGEVPGELFF,TGTGCCAGCAGCTTCATCTTATCGACAGGGGAAGTGCCCGGGGAGCTGTTTTTT
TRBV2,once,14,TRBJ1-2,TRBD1,CASSAQGVNYGYTF,TGTGCCAGCAGTGCCCAGGGGGTTAACTATGGCTACACCTTC
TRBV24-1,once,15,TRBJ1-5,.,CATSDAGGPGEPQHF,TGTGCCACCAGTGATGCGGGGGGACCGGGAGAGCCCCAGCATTTT
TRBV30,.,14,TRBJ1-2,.,CAWSVTTISGGYTF,TGTGCCTGGAGTGTAACCACTATCAGTGGCGGCTACACCTTC
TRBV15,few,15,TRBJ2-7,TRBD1,CATSRGGTGRYEQYF,TGTGCCACCAGCAGAGGAGGGACAGGGAGGTACGAGCAGTACTTC
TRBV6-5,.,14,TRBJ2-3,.,CASSWYRDTDTQYF,TGTGCCAGCAGTTGGTACAGGGACACAGATACGCAGTATTTT
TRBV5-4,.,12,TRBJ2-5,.,CASSLAAETQYF,TGTGCCAGCAGCTTGGCCGCGGAGACCCAGTACTTC
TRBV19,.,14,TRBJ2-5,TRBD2,CASRPAGGLETQYF,TGTGCCAGTAGGCCAGCGGGGGGTTTAGAGACCCAGTACTTC
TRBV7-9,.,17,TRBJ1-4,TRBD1,CASSLGSTGGYNEKLFF,TGTGCCAGCAGCTTAGGCTCGACAGGGGGATATAATGAAAAACTGTTTTTT